This T cell receptor beta chain was recovered during a study of cytomegalovirus exposure and HLA in healthy donors. CDR3 length: 15 amino acids. The junction had 9 bases not matched to a gene; V was cut back by 4 bases and J by 5 bases. Germline CDR1 reads GTSNPN; CDR2 reads SVGIG (reference sequence). This PCR relied on a set of 60 Vbeta primers and 13 Jbeta primers. Measured with immunoSEQ multiplex PCR; TCRdb has only the in-frame clones, and not every one. The sample data list around 97,000 clones. The specimen was PBMCs. J is TRBJ2-3 and V is TRBV30; the match to TRBD2 covers 10 bases. The sequence was obtained from a man aged 35 to 55 in good health and CMV-seronegative. In nucleotides, the CDR3 is TGTGCCTGGACCCAAGCGGCTAGCGGGGGAGATACGCAGTATTTT. Protein product: CAWTQAASGGDTQYF.